The source of this T cell receptor (beta chain) is a study of PD-L1 blockade in urothelial cancer. Study overall: Patients arrived having already received 0 to 3 prior chemotherapy regimens. Timepoints chosen for blood analysis were 3 weeks (second dose) and 6 weeks after treatment start.

This CDR3 region has 13 residues. Germline CDR1 reads SGHTA; CDR2 reads FQGNSA. The V end was cut by 5 bases, the J end by 2 bases, with 7 bases between. Time point here: peripheral blood 6 weeks after treatment start. Patients had locally advanced or metastatic urothelial carcinoma. Repertoires were generated with immunoSEQ multiplex PCR, while TCRdb's copy carries only in-frame clones and drops some. This table has about 45,000 clones, less than 95% appearing once. The rearrangement joins TRBV7-2 to TRBJ1-5; D remains ambiguous. The specimen comprised PBMCs, sampled around atezolizumab (anti-PD-L1) treatment. This clonotype originated in a man between 70 and 80 years old with urothelial cancer. The chain's CDR3 is CASSTLGNQPQHF. CDR3 DNA: TGTGCCAGCAGCACCCTAGGCAATCAGCCCCAGCATTTT.